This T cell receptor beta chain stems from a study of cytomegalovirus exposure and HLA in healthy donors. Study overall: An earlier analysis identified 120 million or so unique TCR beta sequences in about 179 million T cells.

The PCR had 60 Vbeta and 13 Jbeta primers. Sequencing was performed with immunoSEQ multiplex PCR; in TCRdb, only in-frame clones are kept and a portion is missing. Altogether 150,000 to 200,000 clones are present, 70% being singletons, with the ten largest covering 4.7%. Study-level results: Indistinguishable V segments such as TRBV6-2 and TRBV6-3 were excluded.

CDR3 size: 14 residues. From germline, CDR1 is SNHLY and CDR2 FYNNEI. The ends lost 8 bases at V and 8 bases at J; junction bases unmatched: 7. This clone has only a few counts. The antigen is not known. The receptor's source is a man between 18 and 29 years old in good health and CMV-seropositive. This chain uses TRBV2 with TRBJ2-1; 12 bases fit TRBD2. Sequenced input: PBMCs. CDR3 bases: TGTGCCAGCGGAGGACTAGCGGGAAGAGATGAGCAGTTCTTC. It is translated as CASGGLAGRDEQFF.